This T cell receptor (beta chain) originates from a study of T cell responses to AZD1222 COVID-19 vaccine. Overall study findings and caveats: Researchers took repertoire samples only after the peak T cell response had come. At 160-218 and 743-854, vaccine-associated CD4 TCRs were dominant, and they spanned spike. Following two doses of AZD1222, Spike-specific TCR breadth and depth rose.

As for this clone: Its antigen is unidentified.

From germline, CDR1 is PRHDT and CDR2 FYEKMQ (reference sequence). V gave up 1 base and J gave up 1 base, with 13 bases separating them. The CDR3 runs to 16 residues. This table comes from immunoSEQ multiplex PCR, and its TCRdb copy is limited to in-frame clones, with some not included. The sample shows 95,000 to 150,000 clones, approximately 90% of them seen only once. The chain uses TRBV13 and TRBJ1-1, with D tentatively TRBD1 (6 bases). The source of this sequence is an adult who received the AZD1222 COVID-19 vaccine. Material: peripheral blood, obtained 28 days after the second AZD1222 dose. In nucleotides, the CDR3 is TGTGCCAGCAGCTTAGTCCTAGACAGGACGAACACTGAAGCTTTCTTT. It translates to CASSLVLDRTNTEAFF.